This TCR beta chain is from a study of T cells in Graves' hyperthyroidism and ophthalmopathy. General study points: Patients with ophthalmopathy were separated from those with stable hyperthyroidism by a 13 V-J model. The model predicted ophthalmopathy a median approximately seven months before onset.

TCR beta CDR3 regions were amplified from RNA transcripts. When the TCR CDR3 underwent first-round RT-PCR, the HTBI primer set was used. TCRdb re-analysed the multiplex PCR reads in MiXCR, keeping a single row per CDR3 protein. The top ten hold under 20% of the sample, which has more than 500,000 distinct CDR3 sequences, 46% seen once. This clonotype has a count of ten or more. Its target is unknown. This CDR3 is 14 amino acids long. Germline values: CDR1 SGHVS, CDR2 FNYEAQ. V dropped 2 bases and J dropped 6; count of bases not matched to a gene: 6. Clinical symptoms, serum thyroxine and TRAb, thyroid ultrasound and orbital computed tomography together formed the diagnostic basis.

The V gene is TRBV7-6, the J gene TRBJ1-1; 7 nucleotides agree with TRBD1. The clonotype originates from an adult woman with Graves' disease, either hyperthyroidism or ophthalmopathy (not recorded which). Source material: peripheral blood or thyroid tissue (not recorded which). CDR3 sequence: CASSLRTGGAEAFF. CDR3 coding DNA: TGTGCCAGCAGCTTACGGACAGGTGGGGCTGAAGCTTTCTTT.